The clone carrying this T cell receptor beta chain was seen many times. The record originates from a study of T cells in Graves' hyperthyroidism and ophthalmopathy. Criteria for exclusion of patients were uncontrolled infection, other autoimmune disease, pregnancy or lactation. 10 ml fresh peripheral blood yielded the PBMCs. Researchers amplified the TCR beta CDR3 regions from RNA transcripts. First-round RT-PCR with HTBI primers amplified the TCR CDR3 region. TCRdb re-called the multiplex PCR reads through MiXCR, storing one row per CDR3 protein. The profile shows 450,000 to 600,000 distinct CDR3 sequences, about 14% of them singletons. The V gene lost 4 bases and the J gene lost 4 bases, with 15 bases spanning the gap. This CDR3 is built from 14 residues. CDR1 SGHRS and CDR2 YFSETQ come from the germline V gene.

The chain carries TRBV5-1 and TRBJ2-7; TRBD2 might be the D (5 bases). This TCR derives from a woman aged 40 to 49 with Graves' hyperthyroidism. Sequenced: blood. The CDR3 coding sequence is TGCGCCAGCAGCCCGGGATCTACGATATACGAGCAGTACTTC. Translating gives CASSPGSTIYEQYF.